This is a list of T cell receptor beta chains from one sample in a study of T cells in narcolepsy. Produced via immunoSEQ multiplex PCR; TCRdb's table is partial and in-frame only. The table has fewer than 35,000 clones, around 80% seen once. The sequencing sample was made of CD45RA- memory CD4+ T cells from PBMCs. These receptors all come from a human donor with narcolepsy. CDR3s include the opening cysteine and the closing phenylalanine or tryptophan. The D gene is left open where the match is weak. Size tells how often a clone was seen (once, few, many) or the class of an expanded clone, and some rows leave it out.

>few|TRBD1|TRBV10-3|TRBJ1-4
CAVGQGEEKLFF
TGTGCCGTGGGGCAGGGGGAAGAAAAACTGTTTTTT
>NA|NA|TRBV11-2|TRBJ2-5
CASSLDLVVGETQYF
TGTGCCAGCAGCTTAGATCTAGTAGTTGGGGAGACCCAGTACTTC
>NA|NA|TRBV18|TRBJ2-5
CASSPPAGYQETQYF
TGTGCCAGCTCACCCCCCGCAGGGTACCAAGAGACCCAGTACTTC
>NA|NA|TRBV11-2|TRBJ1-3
CASSLGRGYSGNTIYF
TGTGCCAGCAGCTTAGGTCGGGGCTACTCTGGAAACACCATATATTTT
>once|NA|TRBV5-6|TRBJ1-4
CASSLAGFNEKLFF
TGTGCCAGCAGCTTGGCCGGATTTAATGAAAAACTGTTTTTT
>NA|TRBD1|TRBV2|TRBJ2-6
CASSEAGPVTGFLSGANVLTF
TGTGCCAGCAGTGAAGCGGGACCGGTGACAGGGTTTCTCTCTGGGGCCAACGTCCTGACTTTC
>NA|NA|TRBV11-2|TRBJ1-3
CASSVPGAPGRSGNTIYF
TGTGCCAGCAGCGTCCCAGGGGCCCCAGGGCGGTCTGGAAACACCATATATTTT
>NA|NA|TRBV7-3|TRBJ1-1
CASSPLEGTTEAFF
TGTGCCAGCAGCCCCCTTGAGGGGACCACTGAAGCTTTCTTT
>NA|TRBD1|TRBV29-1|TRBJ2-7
CSVKRQGVGEQYF
TGCAGCGTGAAAAGGCAGGGGGTAGGCGAGCAGTACTTC
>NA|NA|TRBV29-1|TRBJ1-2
CSVEEGQPNYGYTF
TGCAGCGTTGAAGAAGGACAACCCAACTATGGCTACACCTTC
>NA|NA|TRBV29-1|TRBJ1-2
CSVGDGDRYGYTF
TGCAGCGTAGGCGACGGGGACCGCTATGGCTACACCTTC
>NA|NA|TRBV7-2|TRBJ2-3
CASSLDRGPVDTQYF
TGTGCCAGCAGCTTAGATCGGGGGCCCGTTGATACGCAGTATTTT
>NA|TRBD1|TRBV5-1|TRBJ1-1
CASSADRGGGAFF
TGCGCCAGCAGCGCGGACAGGGGCGGAGGCGCTTTCTTT
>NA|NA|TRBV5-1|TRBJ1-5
CASSLTSGGTQPQHF
TGCGCCAGCAGTTTAACAAGCGGGGGGACTCAGCCCCAGCATTTT
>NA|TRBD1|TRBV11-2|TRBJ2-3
CASSLRQGLNTDTQYF
TGTGCCAGCAGCTTACGACAGGGCCTAAACACAGATACGCAGTATTTT
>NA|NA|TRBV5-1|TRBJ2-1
CASSLEGSSYNEQFF
TGCGCCAGCAGCTTGGAAGGGAGCTCCTACAATGAGCAGTTCTTC
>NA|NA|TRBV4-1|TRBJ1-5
CASSQEGNSNQPQHF
TGCGCCAGCAGCCAAGAGGGCAACAGCAATCAGCCCCAGCATTTT
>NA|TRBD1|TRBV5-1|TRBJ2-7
CASSFTRTGTVYSYEQYF
TGCGCCAGCAGCTTTACACGGACCGGGACAGTCTACTCCTACGAGCAGTACTTC
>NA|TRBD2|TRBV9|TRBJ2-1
CASSVQGSRSGGEQFF
TGTGCCAGCAGCGTGCAAGGGAGTAGGTCGGGAGGTGAGCAGTTCTTC
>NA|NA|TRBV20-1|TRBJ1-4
CSAPLGEKLFF
TGCAGTGCCCCGTTGGGTGAAAAACTGTTTTTT